The subject of this entry is one TCR beta chain. 13 Jbeta primers and 60 Vbeta primers were used for the PCR. The method was immunoSEQ multiplex PCR; TCRdb's version includes in-frame clones alone and lacks a portion of them. The sample lists around 220,000 clones; 83% were seen once. This sample was taken from a study of cytomegalovirus exposure and HLA in healthy donors. Study-wide background: Genetic ancestry analysis placed around four fifths of the approximately 390 donors that were genotyped in the Caucasian-associated cluster.

The donors, nominally healthy at sampling, likely had unrecorded immune exposures. The CDR3 runs to 18 residues. In germline, CDR1 is MNHNS, CDR2 SASEGT. With 1 base removed from V and 0 bases from J, the gap between germline ends came to 15 bases. What was sequenced was PBMCs. The genes are TRBV6-1 and TRBJ1-4; weak D call: TRBD1 (5 bases). The TCR sequence derives from a girl aged 5 to 17 in good health and CMV-seronegative. The DNA for the CDR3 is TGTGCCAGCAGTGAAGGACAGTACTCTCTCGCAACTAATGAAAAACTGTTTTTT. This sequence encodes CASSEGQYSLATNEKLFF.